This T cell receptor (beta chain) was recorded in a study of shared clonotypes between healthy human individuals. As for this clone: Its antigen is as yet unknown.

Sequenced by immunoSEQ multiplex PCR; TCRdb stores in-frame clones only, minus some. The table includes about 2,200,000 clones, just over 90% detected once. Findings of the study overall: Owing to a small donor count, the genetic and exposure-history diversity represented was limited.

Trimming took 2 bases from V and 2 from J, leaving 10 bases between them. The CDR3 spans 14 residues. The germline V gene has CDR1 ENHRY and CDR2 SYGVKD. The naive CD8 subset, CD45RO-negative cells positively selected for CCR7, excluded terminally differentiated effector memory CD45RA+ cells. Free of recent acute infections or vaccinations, the donors were healthy HIV-negative adults. The sample comprised naive CD8+ T cells from PBMCs. This clonotype was sampled from a man between 18 and 35 years old in good health. Some clones in this sample may be carry-over from other donors' samples. This chain joins TRBV10-3 and TRBJ2-7; no definite D call. CDR3 in DNA: TGTGCCATCAGTGAGGCGGCGCCAGCCTACGAGCAGTACTTC. The encoded protein is CAISEAAPAYEQYF.